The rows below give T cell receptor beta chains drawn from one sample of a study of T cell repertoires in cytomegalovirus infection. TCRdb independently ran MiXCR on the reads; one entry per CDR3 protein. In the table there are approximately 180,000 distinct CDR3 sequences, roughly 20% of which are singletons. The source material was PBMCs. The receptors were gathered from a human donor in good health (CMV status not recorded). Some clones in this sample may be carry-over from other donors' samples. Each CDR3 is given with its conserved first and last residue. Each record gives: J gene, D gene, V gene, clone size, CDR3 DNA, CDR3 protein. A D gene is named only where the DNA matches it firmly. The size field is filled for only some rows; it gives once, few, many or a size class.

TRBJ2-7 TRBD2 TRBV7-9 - TGTGCCAGCAGCCCAACCGGGACTAGCCCCTACGAGCAGTACTTC CASSPTGTSPYEQYF
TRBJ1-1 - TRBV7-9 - TGTGCCAGCAGCTTAGCCCGGACGGGGACTGAAGCTTTCTTT CASSLARTGTEAFF
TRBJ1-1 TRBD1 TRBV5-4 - TGTGCCAGCAGCCCGGGACAGACCATGAACACTGAAGCTTTCTTT CASSPGQTMNTEAFF
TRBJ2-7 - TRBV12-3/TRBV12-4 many TGTGCCAGCAGCCGATACTCCGGGACATCTGAGCAGTACTTC CASSRYSGTSEQYF
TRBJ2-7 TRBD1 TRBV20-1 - TGCAGTGCTAGAGGGGACAGGGTATCCTACGAGCAGTACTTC CSARGDRVSYEQYF
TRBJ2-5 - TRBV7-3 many TGTGCCAGCAGCCCGACGGGGACTTCTCAAGAGACCCAGTACTTC CASSPTGTSQETQYF
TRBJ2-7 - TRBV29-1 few TGCAGCGGGCGAACGAGGACCTACGAGCAGTACTTC CSGRTRTYEQYF
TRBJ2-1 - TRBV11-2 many TGTGCCAGCAGCTGGGACCCCGGGACCCAACCCTACAATGAGCAGTTCTTC CASSWDPGTQPYNEQFF
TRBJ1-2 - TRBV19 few TGTGCCAGTAGCGGCGGGACTTACAGAGGCTACACCTTC CASSGGTYRGYTF
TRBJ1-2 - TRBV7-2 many TGTGCCAGCAGCCCGACCGGGAACTATGGCTACACCTTC CASSPTGNYGYTF
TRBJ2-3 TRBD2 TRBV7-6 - TGTGCCAGCAGCTTAGCTACTAGCGGCGGTAGCACAGATACGCAGTATTTT CASSLATSGGSTDTQYF
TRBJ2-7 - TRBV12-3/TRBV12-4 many TGTGCCAGCAGCGGGGGCTCCTACGAGCAGTACTTC CASSGGSYEQYF
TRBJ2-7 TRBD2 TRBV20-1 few TGCAGTGCTAGACGCTCTAGCGGGATCTCCTACGAGCAGTACTTC CSARRSSGISYEQYF
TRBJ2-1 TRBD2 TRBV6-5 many TGTGCCAGCAGTACTCCTAGCGGGAGGGTCTACAATGAGCAGTTCTTC CASSTPSGRVYNEQFF
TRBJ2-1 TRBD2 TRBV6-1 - TGTGCCAGCCTGGTAAGGGAGCCAGCGGGGGGATCCTACAATGAGCAGTTCTTC CASLVREPAGGSYNEQFF
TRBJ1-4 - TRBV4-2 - TGTGCCAGCAGCCAAGGCGAGTCTTGGGCAACTAATGAAAAACTGTTTTTT CASSQGESWATNEKLFF
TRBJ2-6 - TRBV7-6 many TGTGCCAGCAGCTCCGGTTCTGGGGCCAACGTCCTGACTTTC CASSSGSGANVLTF
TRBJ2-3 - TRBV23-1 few TGCGCCAGCAGAACAGACTCAGGCCCTGAACCCCCAGATACGCAGTATTTT CASRTDSGPEPPDTQYF
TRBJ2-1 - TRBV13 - TGTGCCAGCAGCCGGGGACTCCTATGGGACAATGAGCAGTTCTTC CASSRGLLWDNEQFF
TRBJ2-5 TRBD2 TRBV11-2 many TGTGCCAGCAGCCGACGGTGGGAGGGGAGGGAGACCCAGTACTTC CASSRRWEGRETQYF
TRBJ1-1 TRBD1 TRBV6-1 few TGTGCCAGCAGTGCCCGACAGGGGCAGGGTGAAGCTTTCTTT CASSARQGQGEAFF
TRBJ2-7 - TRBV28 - TGTGCCAGCATTGAAAGGGGGTTCACTAACGAGCAGTACTTC CASIERGFTNEQYF
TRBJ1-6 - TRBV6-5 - TGTGCCAGCAGCCCAGATCAGCGTAATTCACCCCTCCACTTT CASSPDQRNSPLHF
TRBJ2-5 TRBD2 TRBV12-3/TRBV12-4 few TGTGCCAGCAGTTTAAGAGCGGGAGTCCTACCAGAGACCCAGTACTTC CASSLRAGVLPETQYF
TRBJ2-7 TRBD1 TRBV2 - TGTGCCAGCAGAGAAGACAGGGCCTCCTACGAGCAGTACTTC CASREDRASYEQYF
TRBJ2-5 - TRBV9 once TGTGCCAGCAGCGTAGCAGTAGAAGAGACCCAGTACTTC CASSVAVEETQYF
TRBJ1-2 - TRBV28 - TGTGCCAGCAGCGACCCTTTCAACTATGGCTACACCTTC CASSDPFNYGYTF
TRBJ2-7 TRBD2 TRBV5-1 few TGCGCCAGCAGCTTGGAGCGGGGAAACTACGAGCAGTACTTC CASSLERGNYEQYF
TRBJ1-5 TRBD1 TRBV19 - TGTGCCAGTAGAGGTCAGGGACAGGGCAATCAGCCCCAGCATTTT CASRGQGQGNQPQHF
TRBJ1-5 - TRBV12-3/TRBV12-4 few TGTGCCAGCAGTTTAGCAACGGGGGCTCAGCCCCAGCATTTT CASSLATGAQPQHF
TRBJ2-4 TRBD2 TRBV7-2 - TGTGCCAGCTCCACGGGGAGGGATGGCATTCAGTACTTC CASSTGRDGIQYF
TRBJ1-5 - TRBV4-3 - TGCGCCAGCAGCCAAGAACCCAGGGCCTGGGCGCCCCAGCATTTT CASSQEPRAWAPQHF
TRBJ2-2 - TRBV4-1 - TGCGCCAGCAGCCTTCGTCAAGGGGGTCGGAACACCGGGGAGCTGTTTTTT CASSLRQGGRNTGELFF
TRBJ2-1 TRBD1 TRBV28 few TGTGCCAGCAGACCCAGACAGGGGGCTGACTACAATGAGCAGTTCTTC CASRPRQGADYNEQFF
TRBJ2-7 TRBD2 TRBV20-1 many TGCAGTGCTAGCCGACTAGCGGGAGCCTACGAGCAGTACTTC CSASRLAGAYEQYF
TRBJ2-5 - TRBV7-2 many TGTGCCAGCAGCCCGTCCCGGGACATTTTTAGGGAGACCCAGTACTTC CASSPSRDIFRETQYF
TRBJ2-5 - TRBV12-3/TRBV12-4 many TGTGCCAGCAGTGCCGCTCGCAGGGGAGAGACCCAGTACTTC CASSAARRGETQYF
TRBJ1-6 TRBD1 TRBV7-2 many TGTGCCAGCAGTCGACAGGGGAATCTCTATAATTCACCCCTCCACTTT CASSRQGNLYNSPLHF
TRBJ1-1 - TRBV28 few TGTGCCAGCAGTGCACAGGGTTGGACTGAAGCTTTCTTT CASSAQGWTEAFF
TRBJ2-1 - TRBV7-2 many TGTGCCAGCAGCCCACAGACCAGCGGGCGCTACAATGAGCAGTTCTTC CASSPQTSGRYNEQFF
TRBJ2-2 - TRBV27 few TGTGCCAGCAGTTTAGTAGAGGGGCGTGACACCGGGGAGCTGTTTTTT CASSLVEGRDTGELFF
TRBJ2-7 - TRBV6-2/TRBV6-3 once TGTGCCACCTCAGCAGGCACCTACGAGCTGTACTTC CATSAGTYELYF
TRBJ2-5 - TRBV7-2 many TGTGCCAGCAGCTATCTAGACAGAGCTCAAGAGACCCAGTACTTC CASSYLDRAQETQYF
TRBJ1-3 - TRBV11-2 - TGTGCCAGCAGCTTAACCGCGACCCCTGGAAACACCATATATTTT CASSLTATPGNTIYF
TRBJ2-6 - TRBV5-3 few TGTGCCAGCAGCTTGAAGGGGTCTGGGGCCAACGTCCTGACTTTC CASSLKGSGANVLTF
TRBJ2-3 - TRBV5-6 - TGTGCCAGCAGCGCTCAGCAAGATACGCAGTATTTT CASSAQQDTQYF
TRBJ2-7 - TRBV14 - TGTGCCAGCAGCCAGGACAGTTCCTACGAGCAGTACTTC CASSQDSSYEQYF
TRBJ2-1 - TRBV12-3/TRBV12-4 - TGTGCCAGCACCCAACCGGCTAGGGGACACTACAATGAGCAGTTCTTC CASTQPARGHYNEQFF
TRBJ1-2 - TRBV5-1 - TGCGCCAGCAGACCGACAGGACCGAATAACTATGGCTACACCTTC CASRPTGPNNYGYTF
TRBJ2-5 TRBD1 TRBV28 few TGTGCCAGCAGTTTATTGGGACAGGGTGAGACCCAGTACTTC CASSLLGQGETQYF
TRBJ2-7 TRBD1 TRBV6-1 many TGTGCCAGCAAACGGGACAGGGGGCTGTACGAGCAGTACTTC CASKRDRGLYEQYF
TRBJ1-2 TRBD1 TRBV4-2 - TGTGCCAGCAGCCAAGATCCGACAGGGGATGATGGCTACACCTTC CASSQDPTGDDGYTF
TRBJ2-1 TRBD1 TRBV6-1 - TGTGCCAGCAGGACGACAGGGAGCTCCTACAATGAGCAGTTCTTC CASRTTGSSYNEQFF
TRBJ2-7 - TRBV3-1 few TGTGCCAGCAGCCTACTTGGGCGAAACTACGAGCAGTACTTC CASSLLGRNYEQYF
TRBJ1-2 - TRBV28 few TGTGCCAGCCAACTGCTGGGTGAAGCTAACTATGGCTACACCTTC CASQLLGEANYGYTF
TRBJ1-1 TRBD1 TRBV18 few TGTGCCAGCAGCCCGGGACAGGGTGAAGCTTTCTTT CASSPGQGEAFF
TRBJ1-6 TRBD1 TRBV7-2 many TGTGCCAGCAGCTTCTTCGGGACAGGGGGTCGATCACCCCTCCACTTT CASSFFGTGGRSPLHF
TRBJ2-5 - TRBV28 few TGTGCCAGCAGTCACGGGCCCGGGGGGACCCAGTACTTC CASSHGPGGTQYF
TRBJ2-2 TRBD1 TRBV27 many TGTGCCAGCAGTCCTACACAGGGGGCCGGGGAGCTGTTTTTT CASSPTQGAGELFF
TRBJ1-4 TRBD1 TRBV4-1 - TGTGCCAGCAGCTCCCGGGACAGTGGGGATGAAAAACTGTTTTTT CASSSRDSGDEKLFF